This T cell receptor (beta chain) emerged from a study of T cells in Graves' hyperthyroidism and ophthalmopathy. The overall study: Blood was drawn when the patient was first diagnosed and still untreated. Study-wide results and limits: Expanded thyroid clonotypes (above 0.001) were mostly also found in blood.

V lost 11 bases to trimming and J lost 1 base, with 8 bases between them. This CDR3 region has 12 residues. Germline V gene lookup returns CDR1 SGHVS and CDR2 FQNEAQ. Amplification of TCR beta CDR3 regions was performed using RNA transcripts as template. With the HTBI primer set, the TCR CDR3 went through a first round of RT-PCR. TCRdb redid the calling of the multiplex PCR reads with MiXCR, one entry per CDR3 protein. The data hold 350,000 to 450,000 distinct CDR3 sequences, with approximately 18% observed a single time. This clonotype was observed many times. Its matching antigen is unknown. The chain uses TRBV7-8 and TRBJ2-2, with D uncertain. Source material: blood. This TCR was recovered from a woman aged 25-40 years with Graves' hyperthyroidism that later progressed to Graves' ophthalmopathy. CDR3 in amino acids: CADIRNTGELFF. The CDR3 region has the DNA TGTGCCGACATCAGGAACACCGGGGAGCTGTTTTTT.